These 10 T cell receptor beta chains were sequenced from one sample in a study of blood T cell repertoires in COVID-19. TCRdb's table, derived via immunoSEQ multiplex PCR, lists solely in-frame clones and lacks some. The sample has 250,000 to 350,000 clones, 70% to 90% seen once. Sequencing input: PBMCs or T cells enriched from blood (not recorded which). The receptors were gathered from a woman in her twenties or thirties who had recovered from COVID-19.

The CDR3 bases are TGTGCCAGCTCTAGCGGCGCTAGCACAGATACGCAGTATTTT. Protein sequence: CASSSGASTDTQYF. V is TRBV6-4 and J is TRBJ2-3; 7 positions match TRBD2. Trimming took 8 bases from V and 0 from J; bases not matched to a gene: 5. Germline V gives CDR1 MRHNA, CDR2 SNTAGT. CDR3 length: 14 residues.

CDR3 in amino acids: CASSSGLGNYEQFF. As DNA, the CDR3 is TGCGCCAGCAGTTCGGGACTAGGAAATTATGAGCAGTTCTTC. The chain joins TRBV4-1 to TRBJ2-1; 8 bases fit TRBD2. Germline V gives CDR1 MGHRA, CDR2 YSYEKL. Trimming at V came to 6 bases and at J to 8 bases, leaving 9 bases not matched to a gene. The CDR3 has 14 residues.

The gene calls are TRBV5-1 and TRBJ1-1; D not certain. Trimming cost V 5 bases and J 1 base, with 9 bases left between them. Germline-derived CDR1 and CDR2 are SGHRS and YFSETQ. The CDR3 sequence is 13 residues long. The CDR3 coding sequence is TGCGCCAGCAGAGGAGTTGGGAACACTGAAGCTTTCTTT. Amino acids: CASRGVGNTEAFF.

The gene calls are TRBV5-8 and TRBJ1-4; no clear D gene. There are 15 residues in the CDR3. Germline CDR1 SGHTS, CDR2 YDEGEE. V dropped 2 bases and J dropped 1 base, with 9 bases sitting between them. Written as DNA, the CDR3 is TGTGCCAGCAGCTTCCTAAGCGTAACTAATGAAAAACTGTTTTTT. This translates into CASSFLSVTNEKLFF.

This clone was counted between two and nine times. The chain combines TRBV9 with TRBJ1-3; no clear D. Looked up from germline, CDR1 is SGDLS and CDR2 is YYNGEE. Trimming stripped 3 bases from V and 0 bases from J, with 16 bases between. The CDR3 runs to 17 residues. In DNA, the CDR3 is TGTGCCAGCAGCGCACAGTCAGGTTGGAACTCTGGAAACACCATATATTTT. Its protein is CASSAQSGWNSGNTIYF.

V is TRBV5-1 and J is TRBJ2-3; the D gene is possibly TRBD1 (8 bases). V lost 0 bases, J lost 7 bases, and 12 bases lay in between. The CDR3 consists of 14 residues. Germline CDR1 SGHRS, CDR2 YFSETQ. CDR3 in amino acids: CASSLEQGGNTQYF. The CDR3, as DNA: TGCGCCAGCAGCTTGGAACAGGGGGGGAATACGCAGTATTTT.

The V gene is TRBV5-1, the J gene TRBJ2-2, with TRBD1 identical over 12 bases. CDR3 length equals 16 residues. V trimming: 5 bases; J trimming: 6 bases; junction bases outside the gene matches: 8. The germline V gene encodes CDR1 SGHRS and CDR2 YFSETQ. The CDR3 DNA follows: TGCGCCAGCAGGGCGGGACAGGGGGCGAAGGCCGGGGAGCTGTTTTTT. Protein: CASRAGQGAKAGELFF.

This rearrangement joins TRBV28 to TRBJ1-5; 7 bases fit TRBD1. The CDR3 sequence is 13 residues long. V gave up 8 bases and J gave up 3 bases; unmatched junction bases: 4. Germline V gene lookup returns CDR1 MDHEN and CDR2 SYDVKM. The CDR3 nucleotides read TGTGCCAGCCGGGACAGCCTCAATCAGCCCCAGCATTTT. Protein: CASRDSLNQPQHF.

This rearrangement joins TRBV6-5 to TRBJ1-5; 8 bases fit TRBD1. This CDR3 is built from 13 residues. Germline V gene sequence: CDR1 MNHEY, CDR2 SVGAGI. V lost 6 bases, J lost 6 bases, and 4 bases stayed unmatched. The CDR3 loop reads CASRGQGFQPQHF. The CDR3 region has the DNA TGTGCCAGCAGAGGACAGGGCTTTCAGCCCCAGCATTTT.

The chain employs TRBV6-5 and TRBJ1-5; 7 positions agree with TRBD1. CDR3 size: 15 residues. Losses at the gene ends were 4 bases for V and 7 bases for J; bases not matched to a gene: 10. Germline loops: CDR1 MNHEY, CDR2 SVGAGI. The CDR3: CASSSPAGGGQPQHF. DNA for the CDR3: TGTGCCAGCAGTTCCCCAGCAGGGGGTGGCCAGCCCCAGCATTTT.